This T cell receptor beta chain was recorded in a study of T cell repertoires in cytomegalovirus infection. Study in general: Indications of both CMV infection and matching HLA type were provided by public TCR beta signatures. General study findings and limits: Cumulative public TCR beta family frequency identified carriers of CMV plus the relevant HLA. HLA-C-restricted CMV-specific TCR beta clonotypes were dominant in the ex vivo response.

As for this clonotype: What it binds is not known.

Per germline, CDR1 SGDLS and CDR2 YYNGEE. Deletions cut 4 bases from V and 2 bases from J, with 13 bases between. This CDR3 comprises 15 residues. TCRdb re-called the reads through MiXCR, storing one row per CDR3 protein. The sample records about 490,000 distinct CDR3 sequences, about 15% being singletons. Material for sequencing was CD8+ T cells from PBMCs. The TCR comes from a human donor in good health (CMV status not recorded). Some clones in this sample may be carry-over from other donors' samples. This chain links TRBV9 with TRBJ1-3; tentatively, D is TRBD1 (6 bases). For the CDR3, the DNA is TGTGCCAGCAGCCCAACTGGACAGCCTGGAAACACCATATATTTT. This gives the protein CASSPTGQPGNTIYF.